This T cell receptor beta chain originates from a study of identical twins. This clonotype occurred many times. TCRdb ran MiXCR on the 5' RACE reads and lists one entry per CDR3 protein. The sample carries hundreds of thousands of distinct CDR3 sequences, more than 9% recorded once. The germline gives CDR1 MGHRA, CDR2 YSYEKL. V was shortened by 4 bases and J by 5 bases, with 12 bases between the two germline ends. CDR3 length: 14 amino acids. These data also formed part of another study, on yellow fever vaccine responses in identical twins.

The receptor was isolated from a woman younger than 35 in good health. Sequencing was done on a sample of CD8+ T cells sorted from blood. The genes are TRBV4-1 and TRBJ2-1; D could derive from TRBD1 or TRBD2 (5 bases each). CDR3 region: CASSRPGPDNEQFF. DNA of the CDR3: TGCGCCAGCAGCCGCCCGGGGCCGGACAATGAGCAGTTCTTC.